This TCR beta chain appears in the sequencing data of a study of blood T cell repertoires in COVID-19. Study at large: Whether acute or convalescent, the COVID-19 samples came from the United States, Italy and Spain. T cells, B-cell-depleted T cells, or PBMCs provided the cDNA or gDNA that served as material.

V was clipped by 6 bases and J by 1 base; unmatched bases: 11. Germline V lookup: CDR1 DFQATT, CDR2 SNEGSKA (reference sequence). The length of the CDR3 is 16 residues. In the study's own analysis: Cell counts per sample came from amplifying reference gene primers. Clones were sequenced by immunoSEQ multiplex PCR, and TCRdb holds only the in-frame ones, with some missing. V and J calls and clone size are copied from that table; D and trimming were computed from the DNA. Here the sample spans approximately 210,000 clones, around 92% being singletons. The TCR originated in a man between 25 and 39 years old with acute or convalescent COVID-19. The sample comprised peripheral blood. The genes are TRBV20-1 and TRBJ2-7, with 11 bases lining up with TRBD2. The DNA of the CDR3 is TGCAGTGCCAGTGGAACTAGCGGGAGACGTTCCTACGAGCAGTACTTC. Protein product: CSASGTSGRRSYEQYF.